This entry lists 5 T cell receptor beta chains sequenced from one sample in a study of technical replicates of blood from four donors. Sequencing used immunoSEQ multiplex PCR; TCRdb keeps in-frame clones, though not all of them. Of around 56,000 clones in the sample, around 96% are singletons; the top ten hold just over 3%. Material for sequencing was PBMCs. The receptors originated from a human donor in good health. Some clones in this sample may be carry-over from other donors' samples.

In DNA form, the CDR3 reads TGTGCCAGCAGCAAACCCGCAGGGCTCTATAATTCACCCCTCCACTTT. It specifies CASSKPAGLYNSPLHF. This chain links TRBV21-1 with TRBJ1-6; the table gives TRBD1 as D, unverified against the DNA. TRBV21-1 is noted as a pseudogene. The CDR3 totals 16 residues.

The V and J genes are TRBV28 and TRBJ1-6; 7 bases map to TRBD1. V lost 5 bases, J lost 4 bases, and 8 bases stayed unmatched. Looked up from germline, CDR1 is MDHEN and CDR2 is SYDVKM. CDR3 length: 16 amino acids. The CDR3 coding sequence is TGTGCCAGCAGTATCGACAGGGCCCCTTATAATTCACCCCTCCACTTT. Translating gives CASSIDRAPYNSPLHF.

CDR3 protein: CASSPRGTVGPGNTEAFF. CDR3 nucleotide sequence: TGCGCCAGCAGCCCGAGAGGGACAGTGGGGCCAGGGAACACTGAAGCTTTCTTT. The chain uses TRBV5-1 and TRBJ1-1, with 7 bases matching TRBD1. CDR1 and CDR2 (germline): SGHRS, YFSETQ. Trimming took 4 bases from V and 1 from J; bases not matched to a gene: 16. CDR3 length equals 18 residues. Looking up the rest from reference TRBV5-1 and TRBJ1-1 gives the full variable domain: KAGVTQTPRYLIKTRGQQVTLSCSPISGHRSVSWYQQTPGQGLQFLFEYFSETQRNKGNFPGRFSGRQFSNSRSEMNVSTLELGDSALYLCASSPRGTVGPGNTEAFFGQGTRLTVV.

This clone was recorded once. This sequence joins TRBV30 and TRBJ2-7; 7 bases are shared with TRBD2. The CDR3 sequence is 13 residues long. In germline, CDR1 is GTSNPN, CDR2 SVGIG (reference sequence). V was pared by 1 base and J by 6 bases, with 6 bases of the junction left unmatched. This CDR3 is CAWSEASGSEQYF. In nucleotides, the CDR3 is TGTGCCTGGAGTGAGGCTAGCGGAAGCGAGCAGTACTTC.

This chain uses TRBV4-1 with TRBJ2-1; D not certain. V was clipped by 1 base and J by 12 bases, with 7 bases between them. The CDR3 spans 11 residues. Germline CDR1 is MGHRA and CDR2 is YSYEKL. This CDR3 reads CASSQGVGQFF. The CDR3, as DNA: TGCGCCAGCAGCCAAGGCGTCGGGCAGTTCTTC.